The clone carrying this T cell receptor (beta chain) was detected only once. This entry comes from a study of long-term antiretroviral therapy in people with HIV. Version v3.0 of the immunoSEQ assay ran at survey level. Sequencing was performed with immunoSEQ multiplex PCR; in TCRdb, only in-frame clones are kept and a portion is missing. The table shows under 25,000 clones, with 76% occurring only once. J gave up 5 bases and V 3 bases, and 6 bases lay outside the gene matches. CDR3 length equals 16 residues. CDR1 is KGHSH and CDR2 is LQKENI in the germline V gene. V usage is TRBV18 and J usage is TRBJ2-2; 10 positions agree with TRBD1. The clonotype originates from a young man with HIV. The specimen comprised unsorted PBMCs, sampled 0.5 years before starting antiretroviral therapy. The CDR3 sequence: CASSPGDRGGTGELFF. The DNA for the CDR3 is TGTGCCAGCTCACCGGGGGACAGGGGTGGAACCGGGGAGCTGTTTTTT.